The T cell receptor beta chain under discussion was sequenced for a study of cytotoxic CD8 clonotypes in ibrutinib-treated CLL. Assay: immunoSEQ multiplex PCR; the TCRdb copy retains only in-frame clones and omits some. This table holds about 300,000 clones, around 69% found once. V dropped 0 bases and J dropped 7; count of bases not matched to a gene: 5. This CDR3 contains 16 residues. Germline V gene lookup returns CDR1 MNHEY and CDR2 SMNVEV (reference sequence). This clone was detected a few times. This sequence originates from a human donor with chronic lymphocytic leukemia. J is TRBJ1-6 and V is TRBV27; 8 bases are a match to TRBD1. The material was PBMCs, obtained at disease progression, from a patient treated with ibrutinib. CDR3 region: CASSLSRQGWNSPLHF. In nucleotides, the CDR3 is TGTGCCAGCAGTTTATCCAGACAGGGGTGGAATTCACCCCTCCACTTT.